A single sample is the source of the 24 T cell receptor beta chains below, sequenced in a study of CD8 T cells in ankylosing spondylitis. Study-level results: A motif of eight highly homologous TCR beta variants was seen as apparently characteristic of ankylosing spondylitis blood.

TCRdb re-analysed the 5' RACE reads in MiXCR, keeping a single row per CDR3 protein. The sample has 300,000 to 400,000 distinct CDR3 sequences; 20% to 25% are singletons. No antigen has been identified for these receptors. Sequences were obtained from blood, either unsorted or a sorted T cell fraction (not recorded which). The receptors here all came from a male donor with ankylosing spondylitis.

This clonotype was seen a few times. V is TRBV20-1 and J is TRBJ2-3; 12 nucleotides agree with TRBD2. The CDR3 runs 16 residues. Germline CDR1 and CDR2: DFQATT and SNEGSKA (reference sequence). The J segment lost 6 bases and the V segment lost 1 base, leaving 8 bases of the junction unmatched. The CDR3 spells CSARVSSGRADDTQYF. CDR3 sequence (DNA): TGCAGTGCTAGAGTTTCTAGCGGGAGGGCCGACGATACGCAGTATTTT.

The chain recombines TRBV20-1 with TRBJ1-5; the D is unclear. The germline V gene encodes CDR1 DFQATT and CDR2 SNEGSKA (reference sequence). V was cut by 4 bases and J by 0 bases, with 10 bases left in between. This CDR3 spans 14 amino acids. The CDR3 here is CSAIDTNSNQPQHF. DNA of the CDR3: TGCAGTGCTATCGACACCAATAGCAATCAGCCCCAGCATTTT.

In its sample, this clonotype was seen a few times. The chain links TRBV3-1 to TRBJ2-1, with TRBD2 matching over 9 bases. Germline CDR1 reads LGHDT; CDR2 reads YNNKEL (reference sequence). J was trimmed by 1 base and V by 2 bases; bases with no gene match: 3. The CDR3 is 16 residues long. Written as DNA, the CDR3 is TGTGCCAGCAGCCAACCCCTAGCGGGGTCCTACAATGAGCAGTTCTTC. This gives the protein CASSQPLAGSYNEQFF.

This clonotype was recorded at least ten times. The chain is built from TRBV5-1 and TRBJ2-2; 9 bases line up with TRBD1. Germline V CDR1 and CDR2: SGHRS, YFSETQ. This CDR3 spans 14 amino acids. Unmatched junction bases numbered 6, after V lost 7 bases and J lost 5 bases. CDR3 sequence: CASRSGTGTGELFF. The CDR3 DNA sequence: TGCGCCAGCCGGAGCGGGACAGGGACCGGGGAGCTGTTTTTT. The whole variable domain, remainder taken from reference TRBV5-1 and TRBJ2-2, is KAGVTQTPRYLIKTRGQQVTLSCSPISGHRSVSWYQQTPGQGLQFLFEYFSETQRNKGNFPGRFSGRQFSNSRSEMNVSTLELGDSALYLCASRSGTGTGELFFGEGSRLTVL.

This clonotype was seen more than once but under ten times. The CDR3 nucleotides are TGTGCCAGCAGCCGTCGGGGGACTAGGGATGAGCAGTTCTTC. This gives the protein CASSRRGTRDEQFF. The rearrangement joins TRBV6-1 to TRBJ2-1, with 8 bases fitting TRBD2. This CDR3 spans 14 amino acids. Trimming at V came to 6 bases and at J to 8 bases, leaving 9 bases not matched to a gene. From germline, CDR1 is MNHNS and CDR2 SASEGT.

This chain uses TRBV2 with TRBJ2-7; 10 bases align to TRBD1. The ends lost 6 bases at V and 6 bases at J; junction bases unmatched: 2. This CDR3 is 12 amino acids long. CDR1 and CDR2 from the germline V gene are SNHLY and FYNNEI. The CDR3 here is CASRGDRGEQYF. CDR3 coding DNA: TGTGCCAGCAGAGGGGACAGGGGCGAGCAGTACTTC. Based on the CDR3 plus reference TRBV2 and TRBJ2-7, the full variable domain is EPEVTQTPSHQVTQMGQEVILRCVPISNHLYFYWYRQILGQKVEFLVSFYNNEISEKSEIFDDQFSVERPDGSNFTLKIRSTKLEDSAMYFCASRGDRGEQYFGPGTRLTVT.

This sequence joins TRBV21-1 and TRBJ1-2; no DNA check was done on the table's D call, TRBD1. TRBV21-1 is a known pseudogene. The CDR3 consists of 16 residues. The CDR3 is CASSNIRTGGDYGYTF. CDR3 nucleotides: TGTGCCAGCAGCAATATACGGACAGGGGGCGACTATGGCTACACCTTC.

The rearrangement joins TRBV20-1 to TRBJ2-5; maybe TRBD2 (6 bases). Trimming pared 4 bases from V and 4 bases from J, leaving 16 bases between. The CDR3 extends over 14 amino acids. Germline V lookup: CDR1 DFQATT, CDR2 SNEGSKA (reference sequence). CDR3 region: CSANPAGLGETQYF. The CDR3 coding sequence is TGCAGTGCTAATCCTGCGGGACTGGGAGAGACCCAGTACTTC.

The chain has TRBV20-1 and TRBJ2-3; 8 bases match TRBD2. This CDR3 has 17 amino acids. After removal of 0 bases from V and 4 bases from J, the junction contained 12 bases not matched to a gene. In germline, CDR1 is DFQATT, CDR2 SNEGSKA (reference sequence). This chain's CDR3 is CSARDLRVAGIADTQYF. DNA of the CDR3: TGCAGTGCTAGAGACCTCCGGGTAGCGGGGATAGCAGATACGCAGTATTTT.

The sample holds a few counts of this clonotype. The chain has TRBV7-2 and TRBJ1-1, with 7 bases aligning to TRBD1. J was trimmed by 10 bases and V by 3 bases; bases with no gene match: 11. The CDR3 loop spans 14 amino acids. Germline V gene lookup returns CDR1 SGHTA and CDR2 FQGNSA. The DNA of the CDR3 is TGTGCCAGCAGCTTTGCCGGAGACAGGGTCCGAGCTTTCTTT. It translates to CASSFAGDRVRAFF.

This clonotype showed up just a few times. The chain has TRBV19 and TRBJ2-2; 12 bases match TRBD2. CDR3 length: 15 amino acids. Germline V CDR1 and CDR2: LNHDA, SQIVND (reference sequence). The J segment lost 4 bases and the V segment lost 7 bases, leaving 4 bases of the junction unmatched. The CDR3 sequence is CASTSSGRGTGELFF. The CDR3 DNA reads TGTGCCAGTACCTCTAGCGGGAGGGGCACCGGGGAGCTGTTTTTT.

J is TRBJ2-3 and V is TRBV5-1; D uncertain. V lost 5 bases, J lost 0 bases, and 7 bases lay in between. The CDR3 is 13 residues long. Germline CDR1 is SGHRS and CDR2 is YFSETQ. The CDR3 DNA is TGCGCCAGCAGGTATACTAGCACAGATACGCAGTATTTT. This sequence encodes CASRYTSTDTQYF. Full variable domain (remainder filled in from reference TRBV5-1 and TRBJ2-3): KAGVTQTPRYLIKTRGQQVTLSCSPISGHRSVSWYQQTPGQGLQFLFEYFSETQRNKGNFPGRFSGRQFSNSRSEMNVSTLELGDSALYLCASRYTSTDTQYFGPGTRLTVL.

V and J are TRBV5-1 and TRBJ2-1, with D perhaps TRBD2 (6 bases). Germline V gives CDR1 SGHRS, CDR2 YFSETQ. Between the trimmed V and J ends, which lost 3 bases and 4 bases, there was a span of 17 bases. This CDR3 has 16 residues. For the CDR3, the DNA is TGCGCCAGCAGCTCCCCCTCGGGAGTGGGATACAATGAGCAGTTCTTC. Translation gives CASSSPSGVGYNEQFF.

The CDR3 region is CASFDRSHTGELFF. The CDR3 DNA reads TGTGCCAGCTTCGACAGGTCTCACACCGGGGAGCTGTTTTTT. This chain uses TRBV5-5 with TRBJ2-2; a possible D gene is TRBD1 (6 bases). V lost 7 bases, J lost 3 bases, and 13 bases lay in between. The CDR3 consists of 14 residues. Per the germline V gene, CDR1 is SGHKS and CDR2 is YYEKEE (reference sequence). The full variable domain, completed using reference TRBV5-5 and TRBJ2-2, is DAGVTQSPTHLIKTRGQQVTLRCSPISGHKSVSWYQQVLGQGPQFIFQYYEKEERGRGNFPDRFSARQFPNYSSELNVNALLLGDSALYLCASFDRSHTGELFFGEGSRLTVL.

The chain uses TRBV23-1 and TRBJ2-7; TRBD2 aligns across 9 bases. TRBV23-1 is labeled an ORF, and its function is uncertain. CDR3 length equals 15 residues. The V segment lost 2 bases and the J segment 6 bases; nucleotides outside the gene matches: 8. CDR3 sequence (DNA): TGCGCCAGCAGTCAAGCGGAAGAACTAGCGGGCGAGCAGTACTTC. This translates into CASSQAEELAGEQYF.

The V gene is TRBV20-1, the J gene TRBJ2-7; 7 bases are a match to TRBD2. J gave up 0 bases and V 5 bases, and 4 bases lay outside the gene matches. CDR1 DFQATT and CDR2 SNEGSKA come from the germline V gene (reference sequence). CDR3 length equals 13 residues. DNA for the CDR3: TGCAGTGCTGGCGGGAGCGACTCCTACGAGCAGTACTTC. Residues: CSAGGSDSYEQYF.

J is TRBJ2-1 and V is TRBV20-1; TRBD2 agrees at 7 bases. Trimming at V came to 3 bases and at J to 9 bases, leaving 11 bases not matched to a gene. Germline CDR1 reads DFQATT; CDR2 reads SNEGSKA (reference sequence). The CDR3 is 14 amino acids. The CDR3 DNA reads as TGCAGTGCTAGTTCGGGGGGAGCAGGTAGTGAGCAGTTCTTC. Its protein is CSASSGGAGSEQFF.

This clonotype was picked up a small number of times. The genes are TRBV28 and TRBJ2-1; perhaps TRBD2 as D (6 bases). V gave up 8 bases and J gave up 5 bases, with 22 bases separating them. The CDR3 consists of 16 residues. Germline CDR1 MDHEN, CDR2 SYDVKM. The CDR3 loop is CASGSSRLVIHNEQFF. CDR3 DNA: TGTGCCAGCGGAAGCTCTCGACTAGTTATCCACAATGAGCAGTTCTTC.

Regarding this clonotype: The conserved phenylalanine or tryptophan is not found at the CDR3 terminus, so this likely reflects a read error. J is TRBJ2-3 and V is TRBV11-3, with D maybe TRBD2 (6 bases). The CDR3 loop spans 16 amino acids. Germline V gives CDR1 SGHNT, CDR2 YENEEA. CDR3 sequence reads: CASTLSRGIMTDTQYL. The DNA for the CDR3 is TGTGCCAGCACCTTAAGCCGCGGGATCATGACAGATACGCAGTATCTT.

The gene calls are TRBV28 and TRBJ2-7; a weak D match, TRBD1 (6 bases). Germline CDR1 reads MDHEN; CDR2 reads SYDVKM. This CDR3 has 15 residues. V was pared by 6 bases and J by 2 bases, with 17 bases between. The CDR3 protein is CASSPGGRGPYEQYF. The CDR3 coding sequence is TGTGCCAGCAGCCCTGGGGGCAGGGGTCCCTACGAGCAGTACTTC.

This clonotype was detected a few times. The V call is TRBV20-1, the J call TRBJ2-5; possibly TRBD1 for D (6 bases). Germline V CDR1 and CDR2: DFQATT, SNEGSKA (reference sequence). This CDR3 region has 12 residues. The V gene lost 3 bases and the J gene lost 5 bases, with 10 bases spanning the gap. The CDR3 DNA reads as TGCAGTGCTAGGGGGGCCAGTGAGACCCAGTACTTC. This translates into CSARGASETQYF.

The chain has TRBV4-2 and TRBJ2-7, with 10 bases lining up with TRBD2. This CDR3 has 15 residues. The V and J ends lost 1 base and 3 bases, in that order; junction bases with no gene match: 3. Germline-derived CDR1 and CDR2 are LGHNA and YNFKEQ. CDR3 residues: CASSQVAGGFYEQYF. The CDR3 nucleotides are TGTGCCAGCAGCCAAGTAGCGGGAGGTTTCTACGAGCAGTACTTC.

The rearrangement joins TRBV9 to TRBJ1-1, with D tentatively TRBD1 (5 bases). Deletions cut 6 bases from V and 1 base from J, with 13 bases between. CDR3 length: 14 amino acids. Germline CDR1 reads SGDLS; CDR2 reads YYNGEE. The CDR3 sequence: CASTIGHRNTEAFF. The CDR3 coding sequence is TGTGCCAGCACCATTGGACACCGGAACACTGAAGCTTTCTTT.

A few counts support this clonotype. The rearrangement joins TRBV21-1 to TRBJ2-4; the table's D call of TRBD2 was not tested on the DNA. TRBV21-1 is classified as a pseudogene. The CDR3 consists of 13 residues. CDR3 region: CASGPSAWNIQYF. In DNA form, the CDR3 reads TGTGCCAGCGGGCCTTCGGCTTGGAACATTCAGTACTTC.